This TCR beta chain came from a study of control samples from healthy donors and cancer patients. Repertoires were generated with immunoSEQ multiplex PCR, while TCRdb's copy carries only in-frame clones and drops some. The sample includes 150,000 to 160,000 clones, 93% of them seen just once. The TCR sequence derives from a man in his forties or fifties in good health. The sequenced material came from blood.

The CDR3 DNA reads TGCAGCGTCGGTCCCGGGACAGGGACCACCGGGGAGCTGTTTTTT. This translates into CSVGPGTGTTGELFF. V is TRBV29-1 and J is TRBJ2-2; 9 nucleotides match TRBD1. The CDR3 consists of 15 residues. Trimming took 6 bases from V and 4 from J; bases not matched to a gene: 9. Germline loops: CDR1 SQVTM, CDR2 ANQGSEA.